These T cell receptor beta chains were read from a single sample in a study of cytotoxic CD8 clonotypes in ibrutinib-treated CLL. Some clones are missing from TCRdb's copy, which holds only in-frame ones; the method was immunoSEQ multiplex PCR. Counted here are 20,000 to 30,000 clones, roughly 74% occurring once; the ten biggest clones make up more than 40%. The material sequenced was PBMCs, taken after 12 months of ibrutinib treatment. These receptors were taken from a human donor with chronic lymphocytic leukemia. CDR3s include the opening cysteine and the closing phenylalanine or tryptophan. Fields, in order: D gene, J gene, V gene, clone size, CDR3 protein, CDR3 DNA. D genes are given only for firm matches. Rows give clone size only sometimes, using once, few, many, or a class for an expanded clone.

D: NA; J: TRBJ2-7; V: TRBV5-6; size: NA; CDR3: CASSKDDRGQYF; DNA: TGTGCCAGCAGCAAGGACGATCGCGGGCAGTACTTC
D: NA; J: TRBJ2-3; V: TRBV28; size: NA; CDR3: CASSSGADTQYF; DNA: TGTGCCAGCAGCTCAGGGGCAGATACGCAGTATTTT
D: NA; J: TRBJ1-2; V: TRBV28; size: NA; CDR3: CASSLTRFGYTF; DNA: TGTGCCAGCAGCCTAACGCGTTTTGGCTACACCTTC
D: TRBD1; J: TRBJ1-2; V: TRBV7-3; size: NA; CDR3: CASSIRGQPFDGYTF; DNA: TGTGCCAGCAGCATCAGGGGACAGCCTTTTGATGGCTACACCTTC
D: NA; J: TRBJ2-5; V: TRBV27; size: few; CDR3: CASTPVGRDIGTQYF; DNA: TGTGCCAGCACTCCCGTGGGCAGAGATATAGGGACCCAGTACTTC
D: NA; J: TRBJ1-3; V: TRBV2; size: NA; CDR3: CASSEPDFGSGNTIYF; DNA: TGTGCCAGCAGTGAACCGGATTTTGGCTCTGGAAACACCATATATTTT
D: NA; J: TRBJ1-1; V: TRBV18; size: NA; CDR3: CASSPGFNTEAFF; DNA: TGTGCCAGCTCACCAGGATTCAACACTGAAGCTTTCTTT
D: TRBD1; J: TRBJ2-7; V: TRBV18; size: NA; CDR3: CASSLLQGTYEQYF; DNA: TGTGCCAGCTCACTCCTACAGGGGACCTACGAGCAGTACTTC
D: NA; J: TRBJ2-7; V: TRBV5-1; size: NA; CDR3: CASSLDPAYEQYF; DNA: TGCGCCAGCAGCTTGGATCCAGCCTACGAGCAGTACTTC
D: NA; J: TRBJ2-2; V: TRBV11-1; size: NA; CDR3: CASRPVGYTGELFF; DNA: TGTGCCAGCAGACCCGTTGGTTACACCGGGGAGCTGTTTTTT
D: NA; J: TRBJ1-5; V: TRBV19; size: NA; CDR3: CASSIGRGNNQPQHF; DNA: TGTGCCAGTAGCATAGGGAGGGGTAATAATCAGCCCCAGCATTTT
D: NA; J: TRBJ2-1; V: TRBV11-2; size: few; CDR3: CASSQLRYNEQFF; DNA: TGTGCCAGCAGCCAGCTGCGGTACAATGAGCAGTTCTTC
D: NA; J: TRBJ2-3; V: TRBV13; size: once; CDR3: CASSWGSTDTQYF; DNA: TGTGCCAGCAGTTGGGGGAGCACAGATACGCAGTATTTT
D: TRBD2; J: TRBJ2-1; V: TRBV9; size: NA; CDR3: CASSVGRLAGTYNEQFF; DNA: TGTGCCAGCAGCGTAGGCCGGCTAGCGGGGACCTACAATGAGCAGTTCTTC
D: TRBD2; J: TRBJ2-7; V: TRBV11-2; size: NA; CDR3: CASSKLAGGPVKGYEQYF; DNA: TGTGCCAGCAGCAAACTAGCGGGGGGGCCGGTTAAAGGCTACGAGCAGTACTTC
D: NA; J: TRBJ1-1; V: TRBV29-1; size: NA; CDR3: CSVGLNTEAFF; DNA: TGCAGCGTGGGTTTGAACACTGAAGCTTTCTTT
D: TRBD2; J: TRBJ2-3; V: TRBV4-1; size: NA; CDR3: CASSHQLAGGSDTQYF; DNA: TGCGCCAGCAGCCACCAACTAGCGGGGGGCTCAGATACGCAGTATTTT
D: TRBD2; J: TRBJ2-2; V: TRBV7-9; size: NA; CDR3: CASSLVSGGPSTNTGELFF; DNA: TGTGCCAGCAGCTTAGTAAGCGGGGGGCCATCGACGAACACCGGGGAGCTGTTTTTT
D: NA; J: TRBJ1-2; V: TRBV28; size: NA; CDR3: CASSFGRYYGYTF; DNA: TGTGCCAGCAGTTTTGGCAGATACTATGGCTACACCTTC
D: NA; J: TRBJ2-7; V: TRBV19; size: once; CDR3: CASSNRDSYEQYF; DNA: TGTGCCAGTAGTAACAGGGACTCCTACGAGCAGTACTTC
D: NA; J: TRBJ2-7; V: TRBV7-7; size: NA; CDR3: CASSQQTTYRRPSYEQYF; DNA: TGTGCTAGCAGCCAACAAACAACATACAGGAGACCCTCCTACGAGCAGTACTTC
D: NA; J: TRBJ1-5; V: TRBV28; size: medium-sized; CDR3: CASSLLGTQPQHF; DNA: TGTGCCAGCAGTTTATTAGGGACTCAGCCCCAGCATTTT
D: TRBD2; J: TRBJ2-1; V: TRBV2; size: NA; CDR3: CASRAGTSGLYNEQFF; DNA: TGTGCCAGCAGAGCCGGGACTAGCGGCCTCTACAATGAGCAGTTCTTC
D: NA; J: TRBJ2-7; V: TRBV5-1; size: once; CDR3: CASKERDGSSKQYF; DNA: TGCGCCAGCAAAGAGAGGGACGGCTCCTCTAAGCAGTACTTC
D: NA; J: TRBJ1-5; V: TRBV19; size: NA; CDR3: CASSIGAGQPQHF; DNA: TGTGCCAGTAGTATAGGGGCGGGGCAGCCCCAGCATTTT
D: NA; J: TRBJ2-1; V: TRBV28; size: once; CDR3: CASRGGGGNEQFF; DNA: TGTGCCAGCAGAGGGGGGGGCGGCAATGAGCAGTTCTTC
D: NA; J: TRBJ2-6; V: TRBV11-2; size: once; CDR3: CASSLYSSGANVLTF; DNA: TGTGCCAGCAGCTTATATAGCTCTGGGGCCAACGTCCTGACTTTC
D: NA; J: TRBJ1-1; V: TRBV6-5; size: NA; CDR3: CASREGGRGTEAFF; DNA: TGTGCCAGCAGGGAGGGGGGTCGCGGCACTGAAGCTTTCTTT
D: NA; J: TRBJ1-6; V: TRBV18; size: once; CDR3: CASSPTPLAGSPLHF; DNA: TGTGCCAGCTCACCAACGCCCTTGGCGGGTTCACCCCTCCACTTT
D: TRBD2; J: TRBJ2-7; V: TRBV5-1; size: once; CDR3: CASSLSWASGGSYEQYF; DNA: TGCGCCAGCAGCTTGTCATGGGCTAGCGGGGGCTCCTACGAGCAGTACTTC
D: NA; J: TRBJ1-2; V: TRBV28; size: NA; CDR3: CASNRGQSHTF; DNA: TGTGCCAGCAATAGGGGACAAAGCCACACCTTC
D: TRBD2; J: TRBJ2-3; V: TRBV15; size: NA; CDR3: CATSRDYRPDTQYF; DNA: TGTGCCACCAGCCGGGACTACCGCCCAGATACGCAGTATTTT
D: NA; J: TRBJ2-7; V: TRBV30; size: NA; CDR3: CAWRRGDFTYEQYF; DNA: TGTGCCTGGAGAAGGGGGGACTTCACCTACGAGCAGTACTTC
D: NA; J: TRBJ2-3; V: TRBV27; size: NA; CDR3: CASSLFSKSTDTQYF; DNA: TGTGCCAGCAGTTTATTCAGCAAGAGCACAGATACGCAGTATTTT
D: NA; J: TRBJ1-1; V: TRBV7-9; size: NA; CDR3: CASAELGGTEAFF; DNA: TGTGCCAGCGCAGAGTTGGGAGGCACTGAAGCTTTCTTT
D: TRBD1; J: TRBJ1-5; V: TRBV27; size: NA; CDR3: CASSLYQPTGKGDISNQPQHF; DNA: TGTGCCAGCAGTTTATACCAACCGACAGGGAAAGGCGATATAAGCAATCAGCCCCAGCATTTT
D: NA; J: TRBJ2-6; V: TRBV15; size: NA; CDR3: CATSGRDNSIVGANVLTF; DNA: TGTGCCACCAGCGGGAGGGACAATTCCATCGTTGGGGCCAACGTCCTGACTTTC
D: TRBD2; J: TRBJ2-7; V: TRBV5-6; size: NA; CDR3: CASSVVGRGSYEQYF; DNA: TGTGCCAGCAGCGTTGTAGGGCGGGGGTCCTACGAGCAGTACTTC
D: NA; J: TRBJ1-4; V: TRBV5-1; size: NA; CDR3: CASSLAGTGKEEKLFF; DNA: TGCGCCAGCAGCTTGGCAGGAACGGGGAAGGAGGAAAAACTGTTTTTT
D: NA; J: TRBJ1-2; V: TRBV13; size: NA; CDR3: CASSYSTGIGSYGYTF; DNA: TGTGCCAGCAGTTACTCCACCGGGATAGGCAGTTATGGCTACACCTTC
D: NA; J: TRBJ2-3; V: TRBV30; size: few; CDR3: CAWSRDRADTQYF; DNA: TGTGCCTGGAGTCGGGACCGAGCGGATACGCAGTATTTT
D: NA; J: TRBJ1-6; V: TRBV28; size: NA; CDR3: CASRSRGNLPLHF; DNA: TGTGCCAGCAGGAGTCGGGGGAATCTGCCCCTCCACTTT
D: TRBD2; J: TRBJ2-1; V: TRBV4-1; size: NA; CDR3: CASSQEGTRNEQFF; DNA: TGCGCCAGCAGCCAAGAAGGGACTAGAAATGAGCAGTTCTTC
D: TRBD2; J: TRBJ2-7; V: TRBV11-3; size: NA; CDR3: CASSLEPGGYYEQYF; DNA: TGTGCCAGCAGCTTAGAACCCGGGGGGTACTACGAGCAGTACTTC
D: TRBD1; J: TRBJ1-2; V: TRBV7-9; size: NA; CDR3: CASSRTGGAYGYTF; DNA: TGTGCCAGCAGCCGGACAGGGGGCGCGTATGGCTACACCTTC
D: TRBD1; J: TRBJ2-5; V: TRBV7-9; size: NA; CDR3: CASSFTGAGETQYF; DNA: TGTGCCAGCAGCTTTACAGGGGCGGGAGAGACCCAGTACTTC
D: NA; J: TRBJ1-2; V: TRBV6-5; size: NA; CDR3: CASSPEGYYGYTF; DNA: TGTGCCAGCAGCCCCGAGGGGTACTATGGCTACACCTTC
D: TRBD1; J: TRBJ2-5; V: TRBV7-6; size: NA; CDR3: CASTSGTGGRETQYF; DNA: TGTGCCAGCACTTCCGGGACAGGGGGGAGAGAGACCCAGTACTTC
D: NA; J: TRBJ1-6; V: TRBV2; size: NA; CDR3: CASSELRGGGNSPLHF; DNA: TGTGCCAGCAGTGAACTCAGGGGCGGCGGTAATTCACCCCTCCACTTT
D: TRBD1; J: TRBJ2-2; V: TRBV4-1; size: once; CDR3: CASSQRGQATGELFF; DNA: TGCGCCAGCAGCCAAAGAGGACAGGCCACCGGGGAGCTGTTTTTT
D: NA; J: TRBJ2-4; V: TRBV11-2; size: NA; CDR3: CASTELGGRNIQYF; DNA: TGTGCCAGCACCGAACTTGGGGGGAGAAACATTCAGTACTTC
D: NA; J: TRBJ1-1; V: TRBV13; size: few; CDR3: CASIQLRGGEAFF; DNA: TGTGCCAGCATCCAACTCAGGGGAGGCGAAGCTTTCTTT